The present TCR beta chain was sequenced within a study of T cell responses to AZD1222 COVID-19 vaccine. The CDR3 spans 13 residues. Deletions cut 4 bases from V and 7 bases from J, with 14 bases between. Note on this clone: Its specificity is not known.

Sequencing used immunoSEQ multiplex PCR; TCRdb keeps in-frame clones, though not all of them. This table holds about 180,000 clones, around 90% found once. Study results and caveats: Sampling captured repertoires only after the peak T cell response. Spike was spanned by vaccine-associated CD4 TCRs, which were dominant at 160-218 and 743-854. Donors in the cohort were predominantly white British and more often female, and clonal diversity was possibly underestimated.

Second-dose timings of about 4 or about 12 weeks were pooled. The chain joins TRBV12-3 or TRBV12-4 to TRBJ2-7, with D perhaps TRBD2 (5 bases). The input for sequencing was peripheral blood, taken 28 days after the second AZD1222 dose. This receptor was taken from an adult who received the AZD1222 COVID-19 vaccine. CDR3 loop: CASSSHGGGEQYF. The CDR3, as DNA: TGTGCCAGCAGTTCCCATGGAGGAGGAGAGCAGTACTTC.